This TCR beta chain was obtained from a study of T cell responses to AZD1222 COVID-19 vaccine. Germline V lookup: CDR1 MDHEN, CDR2 SYDVKM. The CDR3 consists of 15 residues. V lost 1 base, J lost 8 bases, and 17 bases lay in between. This table comes from immunoSEQ multiplex PCR, and its TCRdb copy is limited to in-frame clones, with some not included. The sample records around 110,000 clones, about 90% being singletons. Worth noting for this clone: What it binds is not known.

General study points: Baseline serostatus was positive in only a handful of AZD1222 recipients. After the peak T cell response, and only then, were repertoires sampled. Donors were chiefly white British, with a greater number of females, and clonal diversity was perhaps underestimated. Reports say nearly half of spike-specific TCRs go after unmutated variant regions.

The receptor was isolated from an adult who received the AZD1222 COVID-19 vaccine. The V gene is TRBV28, the J gene TRBJ1-2, with a weak D call TRBD1 (6 bases). The sequencing used peripheral blood, collected 28 days after the second AZD1222 dose. The CDR3 coding sequence is TGTGCCAGCAGTTTATCTCTAACGGGACAAGGAGGCTACACCTTC. Its protein product is CASSLSLTGQGGYTF.